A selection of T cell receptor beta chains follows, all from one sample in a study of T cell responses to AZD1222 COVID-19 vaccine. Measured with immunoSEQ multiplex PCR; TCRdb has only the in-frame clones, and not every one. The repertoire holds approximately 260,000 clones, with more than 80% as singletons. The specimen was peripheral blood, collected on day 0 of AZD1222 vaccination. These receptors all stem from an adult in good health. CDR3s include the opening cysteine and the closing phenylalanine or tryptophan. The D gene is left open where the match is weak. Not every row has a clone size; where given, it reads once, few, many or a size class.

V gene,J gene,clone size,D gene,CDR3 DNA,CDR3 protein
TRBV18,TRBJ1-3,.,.,TGTGCCAGCTCCCACACAGAACGGAAACGGGGAAACACCATATATTTT,CASSHTERKRGNTIYF
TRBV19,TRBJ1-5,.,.,TGTGCCACCGCGGGGTTCGGTCAGCCCCAGCATTTT,CATAGFGQPQHF
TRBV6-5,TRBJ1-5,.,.,TGTGCCAGCAGTCGTTTCCGGGGAGAGGGTCAGCCCCAGCATTTT,CASSRFRGEGQPQHF
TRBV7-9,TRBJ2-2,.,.,TGTGCCAGCAGCTTAGTCGCCGTTCCGGAGCTGTTTTTT,CASSLVAVPELFF
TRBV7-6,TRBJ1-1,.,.,TGTGCCAGCAGCTTAGAGGCAGAGGGGGGCACTGAAGCTTTCTTT,CASSLEAEGGTEAFF
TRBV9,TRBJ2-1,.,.,TGTGTCAGCAGCGTAGGTGGCAGGGTCTACAATGAGCAGTTCTTC,CVSSVGGRVYNEQFF
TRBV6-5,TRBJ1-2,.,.,TGTGCCAGCAGTCCAGACAGGATTGGCTACACCTTC,CASSPDRIGYTF
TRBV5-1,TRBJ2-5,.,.,TGCGCCAGCAGCTTCGACAGGCTTGGACCGAGATCCCAAGAGACCCAGTACTTC,CASSFDRLGPRSQETQYF
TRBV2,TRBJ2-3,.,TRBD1,TGTGCCAGCAGCGCGGACAGGTCTAGCACAGATACGCAGTATTTT,CASSADRSSTDTQYF
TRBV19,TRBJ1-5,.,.,TGTGCCAGTACTCCCGGTTGGGGGATCGGTAGCAATCAGCCCCAGCATTTT,CASTPGWGIGSNQPQHF
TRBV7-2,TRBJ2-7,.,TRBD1,TGTGCCAGCAGCCTCGACAGGGGTTCGCGAGAGCAGTACTTC,CASSLDRGSREQYF
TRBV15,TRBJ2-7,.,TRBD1,TGTGCCACCAGCAGAGATAAACAGGGGCTCTACTACGAGCAGTACTTC,CATSRDKQGLYYEQYF
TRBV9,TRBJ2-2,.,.,TGTGCCAGCAGCGTAGAAGGCCTGAACACCGGGGAGCTGTTTTTT,CASSVEGLNTGELFF
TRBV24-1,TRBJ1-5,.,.,TGTGCCACCAGTGGGCGGACGAGCAATCAGCCCCAGCATTTT,CATSGRTSNQPQHF
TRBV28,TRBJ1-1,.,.,TGTGCCAGCACCTCCCCGGCAGAGAACACTGAAGCTTTCTTT,CASTSPAENTEAFF
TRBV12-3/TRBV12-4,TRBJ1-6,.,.,TGTGCCAGCAGTTTAGGGGATAATTCACCCCTCCACTTT,CASSLGDNSPLHF
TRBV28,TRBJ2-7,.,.,TGTGCCAGCAGTTTATCCGGGCCCTCCTACGAGCAGTACTTC,CASSLSGPSYEQYF
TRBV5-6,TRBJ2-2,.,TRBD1,TGTGCCAGCAGCTGGGACAGGGATAACACCGGGGAGCTGTTTTTT,CASSWDRDNTGELFF
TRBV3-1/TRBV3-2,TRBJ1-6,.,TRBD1,TGTGCCAGCAGTTACGGACAGGCGAATTCACCCCTCCACTTT,CASSYGQANSPLHF
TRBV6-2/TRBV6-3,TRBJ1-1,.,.,TGTGCCAGCAGTTACCGAAGGGGGATGCCTGAAGCTTTCTTT,CASSYRRGMPEAFF
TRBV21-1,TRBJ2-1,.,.,TGTGCCAGCAGCAAAGGGGCAGGGAAAGAGCCCCGCCATGAGCAGTTCTTC,CASSKGAGKEPRHEQFF
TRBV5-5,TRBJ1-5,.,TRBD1,TGTGCCAGCAGCTTGGACCCTGGACAGGGGAATCAGCCCCAGCATTTT,CASSLDPGQGNQPQHF
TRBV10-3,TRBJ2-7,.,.,TGTGCCAATTCCCCAGGGACCCTCTACGAGCAGTACTTC,CANSPGTLYEQYF
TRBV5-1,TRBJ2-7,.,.,TGCGCCAGCAGCTGGAGTGGGGCCCCCGAGGGGGAGCAGTACTTC,CASSWSGAPEGEQYF
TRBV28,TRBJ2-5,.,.,TGTGCCAGCACATATTGGAGCCAAGAGACCCAGTACTTC,CASTYWSQETQYF
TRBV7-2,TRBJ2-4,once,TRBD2,TGTGCCAGCAGCTTAGTGGGGGAGGGGTTCTTTTTCCACATTCAGTACTTC,CASSLVGEGFFFHIQYF
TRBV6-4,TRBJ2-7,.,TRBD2,TGTGCCAGCAGTGACTCTGGACTAGCCTACGAGCAGTACTTC,CASSDSGLAYEQYF
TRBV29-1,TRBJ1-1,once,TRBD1,TGCAGCGGTGGGACAGGGCGTACTGAAGCTTTCTTT,CSGGTGRTEAFF
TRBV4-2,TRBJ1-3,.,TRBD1,TGTGCCAGCAGCCAACTGGGACAGGATTCTGGAAACACCATATATTTT,CASSQLGQDSGNTIYF
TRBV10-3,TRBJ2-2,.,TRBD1,TGTGCCATCACCCAGGGGGCTGGCACCGGGGAGCTGTTTTTT,CAITQGAGTGELFF
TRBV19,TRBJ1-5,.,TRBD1,TGTGCCAGTAGGGGACAGGGCGAACATTTT,CASRGQGEHF
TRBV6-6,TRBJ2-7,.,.,TGTGCCAGCAGCCCCGTCAGAGACGAGCAGTACTTC,CASSPVRDEQYF
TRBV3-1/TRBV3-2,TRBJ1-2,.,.,TGTGCCAGCAGCCACTATGGAGACAAACTCTATGGCTACACCTTC,CASSHYGDKLYGYTF
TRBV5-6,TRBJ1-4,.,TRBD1,TGTGCCAGCAGCGACAGGGGGCCGAATGAAAAACTGTTTTTT,CASSDRGPNEKLFF
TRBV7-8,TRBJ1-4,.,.,TGTGCCAGCAGCTCCCCCCGGACTAATGAAAAACTGTTTTTT,CASSSPRTNEKLFF
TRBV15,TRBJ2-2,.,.,TGTGCCACCCTTCTGAACACCGGGGAGCTGTTTTTT,CATLLNTGELFF
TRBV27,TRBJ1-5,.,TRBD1,TGTGCCAGCACCCCGAAGGGGGCGAGCAATCAGCCCCAGCATTTT,CASTPKGASNQPQHF
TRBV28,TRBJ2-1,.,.,TGTGCCAGCGGAATTACGGGACTCCACAATGAGCAGTTCTTC,CASGITGLHNEQFF
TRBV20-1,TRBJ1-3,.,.,TGCAGTGCTAGTATCGGGGCTGGAAACACCATATATTTT,CSASIGAGNTIYF
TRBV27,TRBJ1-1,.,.,TGTGCCAGCAGTTCACACGTGAACACTGAAGCTTTCTTT,CASSSHVNTEAFF
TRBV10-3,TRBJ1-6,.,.,TGTGCCATCAGTCCTGTACTAGAGGGTTCACCCCTCCACTTT,CAISPVLEGSPLHF
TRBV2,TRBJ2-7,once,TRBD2,TGTGCCAGCAGTGAAGCGAGGACGGGGGGCGAGCAGTACTTC,CASSEARTGGEQYF
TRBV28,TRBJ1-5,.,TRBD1,TGTGCCAGCAGTCCCCACGGGACAGGGGGGGGCGAAGGGCAGCCCCAGCATTTT,CASSPHGTGGGEGQPQHF
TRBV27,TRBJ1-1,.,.,TGTGCCAGCAGTTTATCGCCGGTGAACACTGAAGCTTTCTTT,CASSLSPVNTEAFF
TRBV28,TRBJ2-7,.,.,TGTGCCAGCAGCTCCTACCCCCAGGGGGGGGTGACCTACGAGCAGTACTTC,CASSSYPQGGVTYEQYF
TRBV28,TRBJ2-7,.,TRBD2,TGTGCCAGCACCCGACTAGCGGGGGCCACATCCTACGAGCAGTACTTC,CASTRLAGATSYEQYF
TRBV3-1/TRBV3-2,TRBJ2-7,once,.,TGTGCCAGCAGCCCCCCGGGACCCCACTACGAGCAGTACTTC,CASSPPGPHYEQYF
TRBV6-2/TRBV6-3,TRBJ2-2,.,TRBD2,TGTGCCAGCAGTTACTCGGAGTCTAGCGGCCCCGGGGAGCTGTTTTTT,CASSYSESSGPGELFF
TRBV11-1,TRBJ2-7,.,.,TGTGCCAGCAGCTTCAGGCGGGCCCTCTCCCACGAGCAGTACTTC,CASSFRRALSHEQYF
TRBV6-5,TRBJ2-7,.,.,TGTGCCAGCAGTTACGCCTTCGACGTAGCCTACGAGCAGTACTTC,CASSYAFDVAYEQYF
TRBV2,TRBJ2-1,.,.,TGTGCCAGCACCGAATGGCTAGGCCACAATGAGCAGTTCTTC,CASTEWLGHNEQFF
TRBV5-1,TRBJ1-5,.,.,TGCGCCAGCAGCTCGGGGGGCGTTGGACAGCCCCAGCATTTT,CASSSGGVGQPQHF